These T cell receptor beta chains were read from a single sample in a study of T cell responses to AZD1222 COVID-19 vaccine. Assay used: immunoSEQ multiplex PCR; TCRdb lists only in-frame clones, some missing. Here the sample spans 170,000 or so clones, 87% being singletons. The sequences come from peripheral blood, collected on day 0 of AZD1222 vaccination. These receptors were collected from an adult in good health. CDR3s include the opening cysteine and the closing phenylalanine or tryptophan. D genes are given only for firm matches. A clone size is listed for some rows: how often the clone was seen (once, few, many), or a class if it is expanded.

j_call v_call d_call clone_size cdr3_nt cdr3_aa
TRBJ1-3 TRBV14 NA once TGTGCCAGCAGCCAGTCAGGGGCCCACTCTGGAAACACCATATATTTT CASSQSGAHSGNTIYF
TRBJ1-4 TRBV12-3/TRBV12-4 TRBD1 NA TGTGCCAGCAGGGGGACAGTCAAGGAAAAACTGTTTTTT CASRGTVKEKLFF
TRBJ1-1 TRBV6-1 NA NA TGTGCCAGCAGTTTATCGGAAAACACTGAAGCTTTCTTT CASSLSENTEAFF
TRBJ2-3 TRBV7-6 TRBD2 NA TGTGCCAGCAGCTTGAGACTAGCGGGAGCAGATACGCAGTATTTT CASSLRLAGADTQYF
TRBJ1-2 TRBV11-2 NA NA TGTGCCAGCAGCTTAGAGAGAGGGCTGAGTGGCTACACCTTC CASSLERGLSGYTF
TRBJ2-3 TRBV2 NA NA TGTGCCAGCAGTGAAATACAGGAGACAGATACGCAGTATTTT CASSEIQETDTQYF
TRBJ1-3 TRBV2 NA NA TGTGCCAGCAGGCGCGCAGGATACTCTGGAAACACCATATATTTT CASRRAGYSGNTIYF
TRBJ2-2 TRBV28 NA NA TGTGCCAGCAGTCCCCCCCGGACATTCACCGGGGAGCTGTTTTTT CASSPPRTFTGELFF
TRBJ1-1 TRBV4-1 NA NA TGCGCCAGCAGCCAGCCCGGGCGTCTCACTGAAGCTTTCTTT CASSQPGRLTEAFF
TRBJ2-1 TRBV3-1/TRBV3-2 TRBD2 once TGTGCCAGCAGCCAGGGCGGGAGCCGCTCCTACAATGAGCAGTTCTTC CASSQGGSRSYNEQFF
TRBJ2-2 TRBV9 TRBD2 NA TGTGCCAGCAGCCCCAGCGGGAGGGTAAACACCGGGGAGCTGTTTTTT CASSPSGRVNTGELFF
TRBJ2-1 TRBV11-3 NA NA TGTGCCAGCAGCTTAGGCAGGACCTCCTACAATGAGCAGTTCTTC CASSLGRTSYNEQFF
TRBJ1-2 TRBV15 TRBD1 NA TGTGCCACCAGCAGTAGACAGGGGTACGCCTATGGCTACACCTTC CATSSRQGYAYGYTF
TRBJ1-2 TRBV6-5 TRBD1 NA TGTGCCAGCAGTTCCGACTCAGAGAGGGGGCGTCTTGGCTACACCTTC CASSSDSERGRLGYTF
TRBJ2-1 TRBV24-1 TRBD2 NA TGTGCCACCAGTGAGGTAGCGGGAGTATTGAATGAGCAGTTCTTC CATSEVAGVLNEQFF
TRBJ1-5 TRBV19 TRBD1 NA TGTGCCAGTAGTGCAAGCCCCAACAGGGGGCGAAATCAGCCCCAGCATTTT CASSASPNRGRNQPQHF
TRBJ1-2 TRBV9 NA NA TGTGCCAGCAGCGTAGGGAACGCAGGGAACTATGGCTACACCTTC CASSVGNAGNYGYTF
TRBJ2-1 TRBV11-3 TRBD2 NA TGTGCCAGCAGCCCCGCCGCTAGCGGGATTTCTGAGCAGTTCTTC CASSPAASGISEQFF
TRBJ2-7 TRBV5-1 TRBD2 few TGCGCCAGCAGTGGGGCGGGAGACTCCTACGAGCAGTACTTC CASSGAGDSYEQYF
TRBJ1-4 TRBV28 TRBD1 once TGTGCCAGCAGTTCCGCCGGGACAGGGCAGGGAAAACTGTTTTTT CASSSAGTGQGKLFF
TRBJ2-3 TRBV6-6 TRBD2 NA TGTGCCAGCAGTCCCATGCTAGCGGGAAGCACAGATACGCAGTATTTT CASSPMLAGSTDTQYF
TRBJ1-5 TRBV19 NA NA TGTGCCAGTAGTATGCAATCATACGTTGGCCCCCAGCATTTT CASSMQSYVGPQHF
TRBJ2-2 TRBV20-1 NA NA TGCAGTGCTAGTGACCCTACACGAGGGGGGGAGCTGTTTTTT CSASDPTRGGELFF
TRBJ1-1 TRBV19 TRBD1 NA TGTGCCACAAACCGGGACAGGGCTAAGAACACTGAAGCTTTCTTT CATNRDRAKNTEAFF
TRBJ1-2 TRBV7-3 TRBD1 NA TGTGCCAGCAGCTTACGGGGACAGGAGACCTATGGCTACACCTTC CASSLRGQETYGYTF
TRBJ2-2 TRBV12-3/TRBV12-4 TRBD2 NA TGTGCCGGGGGGACTAGCACCGGGGAGCTGTTTTTT CAGGTSTGELFF
TRBJ1-5 TRBV3-1/TRBV3-2 NA NA TGTGCCAGCAGTAATCCAGGGCAGCCCCAGCATTTT CASSNPGQPQHF
TRBJ1-1 TRBV11-2 NA NA TGTGCCAGCAGCTTAGGTAGAAGAGGGATAGGGACTGAAGCTTTCTTT CASSLGRRGIGTEAFF
TRBJ2-1 TRBV4-2 NA NA TGTGCCAGCAGCCAAGAAAGGGCCCCCTACAATGAGCAGTTCTTC CASSQERAPYNEQFF
TRBJ2-3 TRBV29-1 NA NA TGCAGCGTTGAAGGTAGCGGCTGGCCTAGCACAGATACGCAGTATTTT CSVEGSGWPSTDTQYF
TRBJ2-7 TRBV15 NA NA TGTGCCACCAGCAGAGATAAGTCGGGCGACCAGTACTTC CATSRDKSGDQYF
TRBJ2-1 TRBV6-1 NA NA TGTGCCAGCAGTGACGACACCTCCCCCTACAATGAGCAGTTCTTC CASSDDTSPYNEQFF
TRBJ2-5 TRBV5-6 TRBD2 few TGTGCCATTTCGGCTAGCGGGAGGTCCCAAGAGACCCAGTACTTC CAISASGRSQETQYF
TRBJ2-3 TRBV28 TRBD2 NA TGTGCCAGCATACCCGGCGTCGGGGCGGGGGCAGATACGCAGTATTTT CASIPGVGAGADTQYF
TRBJ1-1 TRBV30 NA NA TGTGCCTGGAGTGTATACCAGGGCGACACTGAAGCTTTCTTT CAWSVYQGDTEAFF
TRBJ2-3 TRBV11-2 TRBD2 NA TGTGCCAGCAGCTTAGGAGCATTAGCGGGAGCAGATACGCAGTATTTT CASSLGALAGADTQYF
TRBJ1-5 TRBV15 TRBD1 NA TGTGCCACCAGCAGCACGGGACAGGGCAAGCAGCCCCAGCATTTT CATSSTGQGKQPQHF
TRBJ1-4 TRBV14 NA NA TGTGCCAGCAGCTCAGGGGTTGAAAAACTGTTTTTT CASSSGVEKLFF